One sample yielded the 10 T cell receptor delta chains listed below, sequenced in a study of gamma-delta T cells after stem cell transplantation. TCRdb called clones from the RT-PCR reads again using CATT. The sample consists of 850 to 1,200 delta-chain clones, roughly 4% of them appearing once. Sequencing was done on a sample of gamma-delta T cells. These receptor sequences come from a human donor. It is not recorded whose cells these are; they may come from a transplant donor.

The table lists this clone with a few counts. The protein recorded in TCRdb matches a much larger clone and deviates from this DNA's translation at residue 7, suggesting a read error; the protein here is obtained by translating the DNA. The rearrangement links TRDV2 to TRDJ1; D gene uncertain. The CDR3 spans 15 residues. Germline CDR1 reads GEAIGNYY; CDR2 reads EKD. The germline V and J ends were trimmed by 4 bases and 4 bases, with 18 bases remaining between them. The CDR3 reads CACDNLQGFGDKLIF. The CDR3 coding sequence is TGTGCCTGTGATAACCTGCAGGGTTTTGGCGATAAACTCATCTTT.

This clone was recorded a few times. This may be a read error, as it is one base from a much larger clone. At the DNA level, this CDR3 is encoded by other sequences in the same sample as well. J is TRDJ1 and V is TRDV2; 9 bases match TRDD3. Germline CDR1 reads GEAIGNYY; CDR2 reads EKD. This CDR3 comprises 25 residues. J lost 0 bases, V lost 0 bases, and 31 bases had no gene match. The CDR3 DNA sequence: TGTGCCTGTGACACCCTAGTATCTGGGGGATCATCTCCCAGTCAGGAGGCTAATTACACCGATAAACTCATCTTT. Protein product: CACDTLVSGGSSPSQEANYTDKLIF.

This clone is categorized as hyperexpanded. Other DNA sequences from this sample encode an identical CDR3 as well. The V call is TRDV2, the J call TRDJ3, with TRDD3 matching 11 bases. This CDR3 spans 20 amino acids. Germline values: CDR1 GEAIGNYY, CDR2 EKD. Unmatched junction bases numbered 6, after V lost 0 bases and J lost 0 bases. The CDR3, as DNA: TGTGCCTGTGACACCGTTCTGGGGGATACAAGCTCCTGGGACACCCGACAGATGTTTTTC. Translating gives CACDTVLGDTSSWDTRQMFF.

With respect to this clone: A far larger clone lies a single base away; this is likely a read error. Other DNA sequences from this sample encode an identical CDR3 as well. The CDR3 spells CACDTLGDTTLYTDKLIF. Written as DNA, the CDR3 is TGCGCCTGTGACACGCTGGGGGATACCACACTGTACACCGATAAACTCATCTTT. This rearrangement joins TRDV2 to TRDJ1; TRDD3 matches at 11 bases. Germline CDR1 GEAIGNYY, CDR2 EKD. This CDR3 has 18 residues.

This clone was recorded a few times. This DNA translates differently at residue 6 from the TCRdb protein, which is that of a much larger clone; a read error is likely, and the protein shown is the DNA's own translation. This rearrangement joins TRDV2 to TRDJ1, with TRDD3 identical over 9 bases. Germline V gene sequence: CDR1 GEAIGNYY, CDR2 EKD. Trimming removed 1 base from V and 0 bases from J; junction bases left unmatched: 11. The CDR3 has 18 amino acids. The chain's CDR3 is CACDTAYTGGDYTDKLIF. In nucleotides, the CDR3 is TGTGCCTGTGACACTGCCTATACTGGGGGAGATTACACCGATAAACTCATCTTT.

This clone came up a few times. J is TRDJ3 and V is TRDV2; possibly TRDD3 for D (5 bases). CDR1 and CDR2 from the germline V gene are GEAIGNYY and EKD. Trimming pared 0 bases from V and 0 bases from J, leaving 11 bases between. The CDR3 has 18 amino acids. The CDR3 sequence: CACDTGGIHSWDTRQMFF. CDR3 nucleotide sequence: TGTGCCTGTGACACCGGAGGGATCCACTCCTGGGACACCCGACAGATGTTTTTC.

This clone was seen only a few times. It differs at one base from a far larger clone, so likely a read error. Other DNA sequences in the same sample also yield this CDR3. The chain joins TRDV2 to TRDJ1; D remains unclear. This CDR3 spans 15 amino acids. Germline V gene sequence: CDR1 GEAIGNYY, CDR2 EKD. The CDR3: CACDTVGDSSDKLIF. CDR3 in DNA: TGTGCCTGTGACACGGTAGGAGACTCCTCCGACAAACTCATCTTT.

By share, this clone counts as medium-sized. This probably arose from a read error, given a far larger clone one base away. This rearrangement joins TRDV2 to TRDJ1; 10 positions agree with TRDD3. V lost 1 base to trimming and J lost 1 base; unmatched junction nucleotides: 11. Germline V gives CDR1 GEAIGNYY, CDR2 EKD. The CDR3 covers 18 residues. CDR3 region: CACDTVLGGYGPTDKLIF. The DNA of the CDR3 is TGTGCCTGTGACACTGTACTCGGGGGATACGGGCCCACCGATAAACTCATCTTT.

As to this clone: TCRdb's listed protein matches a much larger clone and diverges from this DNA's translation at residue 7, likely through a read error; the protein shown comes from the DNA. J is TRDJ1 and V is TRDV2; 12 bases fit TRDD3. The V segment lost 1 base and the J segment 3 bases; nucleotides outside the gene matches: 11. Looked up from germline, CDR1 is GEAIGNYY and CDR2 is EKD. The CDR3 is made up of 18 amino acids. CDR3 protein: CACDTIALGDTVADKLIF. The CDR3, as DNA: TGTGCCTGTGACACGATTGCACTGGGGGATACTGTCGCCGATAAACTCATCTTT.

This clone rates as hyperexpanded (1% or more). This same CDR3 is encoded by further DNA sequences in the sample. This chain uses TRDV2 with TRDJ1; 9 nucleotides line up with TRDD3. J lost 4 bases, V lost 0 bases, and 11 bases had no gene match. There are 17 residues in the CDR3. The germline CDR1 and CDR2 sequences are GEAIGNYY and EKD. The CDR3: CACDTLLGDTGGDKLIF. CDR3 in DNA: TGTGCCTGTGACACCCTACTTGGGGATACGGGCGGCGATAAACTCATCTTT.